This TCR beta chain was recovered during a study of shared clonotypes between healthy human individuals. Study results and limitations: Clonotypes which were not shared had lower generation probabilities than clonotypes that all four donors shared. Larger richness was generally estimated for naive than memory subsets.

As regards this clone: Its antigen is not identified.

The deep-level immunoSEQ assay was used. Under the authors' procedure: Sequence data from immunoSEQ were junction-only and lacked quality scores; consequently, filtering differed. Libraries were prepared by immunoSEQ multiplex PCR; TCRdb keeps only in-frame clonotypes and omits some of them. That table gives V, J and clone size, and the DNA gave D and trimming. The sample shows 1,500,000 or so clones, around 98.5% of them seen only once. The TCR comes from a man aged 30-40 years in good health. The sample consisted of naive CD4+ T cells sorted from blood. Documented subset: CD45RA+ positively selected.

Written as DNA, the CDR3 is TGCGCCAGCCTGGGGACCACAGATACGCAGTATTTT. Translating it yields CASLGTTDTQYF. The chain carries TRBV10-2 and TRBJ2-3; TRBD1 or TRBD2 may be the D gene (5 bases each). The CDR3 has 12 amino acids. The V gene's germline CDR1 is WSHSY and CDR2 SAAADI. V was clipped by 8 bases and J by 2 bases, with 8 bases between them.